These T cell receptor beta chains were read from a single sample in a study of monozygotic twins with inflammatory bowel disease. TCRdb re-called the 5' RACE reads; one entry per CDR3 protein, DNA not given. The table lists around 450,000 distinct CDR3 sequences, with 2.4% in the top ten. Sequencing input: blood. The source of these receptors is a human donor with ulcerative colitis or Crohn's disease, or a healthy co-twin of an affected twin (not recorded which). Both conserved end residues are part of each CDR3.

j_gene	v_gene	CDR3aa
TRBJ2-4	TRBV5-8	CASSPFNSGTDQYF
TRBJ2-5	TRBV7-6	CASSLAVVLQETQYF
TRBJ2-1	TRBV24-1	CATSSGEGRQFF
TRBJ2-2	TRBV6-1	CASSEGAGGAPGELFF
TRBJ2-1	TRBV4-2	CASSQDTAVPYNEQFF
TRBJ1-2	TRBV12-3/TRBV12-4	CASSLEGGRGRGDGYTF
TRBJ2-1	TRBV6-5	CASSYSVTGGPNEQFF
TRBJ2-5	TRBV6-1	CASSEGRASGGTQYF
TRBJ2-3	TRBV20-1	CSARLLAEATDTQYF
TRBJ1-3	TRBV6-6	CASNAAYSGNTIYF
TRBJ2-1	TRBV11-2	CASSSSTGTSPSYNEQFF
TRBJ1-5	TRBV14	CASSQGWGEPQHF
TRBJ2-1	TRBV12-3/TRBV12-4	CASSPSGPTTSDEQFF
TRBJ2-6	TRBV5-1	CASSPWSSGTSGANVLTF
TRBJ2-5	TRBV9	CASSISTSGTGDQQETQYF
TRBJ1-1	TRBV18	CASSPQGKTEAFF
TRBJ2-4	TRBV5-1	CASSLEGQGLNIQYF
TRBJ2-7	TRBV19	CASSRTTNSYEQYF
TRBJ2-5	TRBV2	CASSKGPRPETQYF
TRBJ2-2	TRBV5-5	CASSWAGGAKTGELFF
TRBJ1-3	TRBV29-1	CSVGDRGGNTIYF
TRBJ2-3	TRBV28	CASSLIAGGVWDTQYF
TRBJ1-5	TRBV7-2	CASSLSRVSNQPQHF
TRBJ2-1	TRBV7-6	CASSTLARATGSCEQFF
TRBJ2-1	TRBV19	CASSTASRSGMGLFEQFF
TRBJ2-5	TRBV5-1	CASTASGTLGETQYF
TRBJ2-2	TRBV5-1	CASSVANTGELFF